This T cell receptor beta chain was identified in a study of cytomegalovirus exposure and HLA in healthy donors. General study results and limits: Common viral pathogens seemed to be connected with several of the most significant clusters, according to a later analysis.

To note about this clone: No antigen is known for it.

The V and J ends lost 2 bases and 5 bases respectively, with 6 bases between them. CDR3 size: 13 residues. The germline gives CDR1 MRHNA, CDR2 SNTAGT. Primers for the PCR totalled 60 Vbeta and 13 Jbeta. Assay: immunoSEQ multiplex PCR; the TCRdb copy retains only in-frame clones and omits some. The table shows roughly 140,000 clones, with roughly 87% occurring only once. Sample: PBMCs. The origin of this receptor is a man younger than 45 in good health and CMV-seropositive. The chain is built from TRBV6-4 and TRBJ2-2, with unresolved D. This CDR3 is CASSDGATGELFF. The CDR3, as DNA: TGTGCCAGCAGTGACGGAGCGACCGGGGAGCTGTTTTTT.